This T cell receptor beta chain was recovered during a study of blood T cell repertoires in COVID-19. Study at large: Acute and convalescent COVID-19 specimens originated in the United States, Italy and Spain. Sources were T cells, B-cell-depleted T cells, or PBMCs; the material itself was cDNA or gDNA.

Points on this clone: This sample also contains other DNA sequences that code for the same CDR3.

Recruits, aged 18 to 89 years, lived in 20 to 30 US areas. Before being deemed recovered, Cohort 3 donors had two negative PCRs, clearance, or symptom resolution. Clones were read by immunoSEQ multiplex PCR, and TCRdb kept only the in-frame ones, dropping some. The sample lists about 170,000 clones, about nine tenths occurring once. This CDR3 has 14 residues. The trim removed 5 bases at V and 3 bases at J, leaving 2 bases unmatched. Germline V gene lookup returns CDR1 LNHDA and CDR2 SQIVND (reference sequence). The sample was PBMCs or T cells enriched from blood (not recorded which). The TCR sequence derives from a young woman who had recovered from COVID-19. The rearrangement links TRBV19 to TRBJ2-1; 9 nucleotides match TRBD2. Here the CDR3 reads CASSLTSGYNEQFF. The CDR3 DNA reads TGTGCCAGTAGTCTGACTAGCGGCTACAATGAGCAGTTCTTC.